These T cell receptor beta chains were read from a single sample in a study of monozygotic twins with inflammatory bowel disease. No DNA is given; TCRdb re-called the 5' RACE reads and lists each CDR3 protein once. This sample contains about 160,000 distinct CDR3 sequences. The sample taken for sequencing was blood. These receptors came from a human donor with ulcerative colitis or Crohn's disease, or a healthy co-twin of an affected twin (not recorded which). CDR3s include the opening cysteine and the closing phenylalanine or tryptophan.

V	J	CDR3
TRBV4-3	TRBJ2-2	CASSQAANTGELFF
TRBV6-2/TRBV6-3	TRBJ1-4	CASSLRRDRDEKLFF
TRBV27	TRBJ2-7	CASSRTYDSSYEQYF
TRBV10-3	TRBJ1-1	CAIAANRAEAFF
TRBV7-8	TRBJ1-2	CASSAVVTNYGYTF
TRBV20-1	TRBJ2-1	CSAGARGAQDEQFF
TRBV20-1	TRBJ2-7	CSARGQVSYEQYF
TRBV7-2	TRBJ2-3	CASSFGQGTDTQYF
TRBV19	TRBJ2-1	CASSEVRNSYNEQFF
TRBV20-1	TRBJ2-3	CSASSGTKGRTDTQYF
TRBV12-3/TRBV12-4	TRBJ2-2	CASTPNSFTGELFF
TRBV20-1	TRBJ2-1	CSALGAVSSYNEQFF
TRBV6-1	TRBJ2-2	CASSGHRDDNTGELFF
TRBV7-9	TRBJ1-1	CASSQVNTEAFF
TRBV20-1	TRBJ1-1	CSVELDRDAEAFF
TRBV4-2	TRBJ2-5	CASSQGMPGQGKETQYF
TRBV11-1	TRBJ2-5	CASSPWKGGETQYF
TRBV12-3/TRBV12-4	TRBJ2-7	CASSLAAGQGCHEQYF
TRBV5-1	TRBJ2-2	CASSWGTSGSRDTGELFF
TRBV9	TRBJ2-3	CASSALPDSTDTQYF
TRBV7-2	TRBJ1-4	CASSLVLQATNEKLFF
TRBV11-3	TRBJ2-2	CASSLGVTSGIAGELFF
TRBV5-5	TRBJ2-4	CASSLGREDIQYF
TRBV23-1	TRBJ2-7	CASSQSTGGDPYEQYF
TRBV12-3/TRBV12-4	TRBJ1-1	CASSQEEDTEAFF
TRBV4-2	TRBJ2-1	CASSQERARLGGTHNEQFF
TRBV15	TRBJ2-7	CATSRAPGTSRYEQYF
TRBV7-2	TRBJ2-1	CASSPRSGPNNEQFF
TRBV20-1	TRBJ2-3	CSASRGLAGDTQYF
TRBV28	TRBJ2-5	CASSFIGQGGETQYF
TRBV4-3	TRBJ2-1	CASSQDHPPASSYNEQFF
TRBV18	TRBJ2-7	CASSAAPTGPGAEQYF
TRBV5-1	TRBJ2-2	CASSLDGDRGFPGELFF